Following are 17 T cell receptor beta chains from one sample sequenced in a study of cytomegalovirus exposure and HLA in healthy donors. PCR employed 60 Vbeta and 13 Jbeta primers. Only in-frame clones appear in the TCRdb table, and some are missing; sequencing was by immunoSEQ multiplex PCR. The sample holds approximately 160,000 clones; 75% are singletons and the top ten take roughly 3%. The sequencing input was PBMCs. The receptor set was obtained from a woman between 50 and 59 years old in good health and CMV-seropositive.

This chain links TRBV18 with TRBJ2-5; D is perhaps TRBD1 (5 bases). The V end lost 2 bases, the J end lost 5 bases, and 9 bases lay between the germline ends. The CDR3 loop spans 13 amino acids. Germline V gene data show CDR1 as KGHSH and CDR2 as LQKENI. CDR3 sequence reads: CASSPAGSETQYF. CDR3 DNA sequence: TGTGCCAGCTCACCAGCAGGGTCGGAGACCCAGTACTTC.

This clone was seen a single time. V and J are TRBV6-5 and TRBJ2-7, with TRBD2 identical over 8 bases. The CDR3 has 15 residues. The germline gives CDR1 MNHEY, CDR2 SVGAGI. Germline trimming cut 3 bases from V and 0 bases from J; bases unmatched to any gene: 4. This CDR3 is CASSYSGGDSYEQYF. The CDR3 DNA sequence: TGTGCCAGCAGTTATTCCGGGGGGGACTCCTACGAGCAGTACTTC.

The CDR3 region has the DNA TGCAGCGTTGAAGAGACCGGGACAGGGAACAATGAGCAGTTCTTC. This gives the protein CSVEETGTGNNEQFF. The J gene is TRBJ2-1, the V gene TRBV29-1; 9 bases are shared with TRBD1. The CDR3 runs 15 residues. CDR1 is SQVTM and CDR2 is ANQGSEA in the germline V gene. Trimming removed 0 bases from V and 5 bases from J; junction bases left unmatched: 5.

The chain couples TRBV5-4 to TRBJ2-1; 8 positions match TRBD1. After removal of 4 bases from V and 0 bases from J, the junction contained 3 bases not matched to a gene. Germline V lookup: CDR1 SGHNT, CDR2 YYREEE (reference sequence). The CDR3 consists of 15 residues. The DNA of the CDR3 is TGTGCCAGCAGCAATGGACAGGGCTCCTACAATGAGCAGTTCTTC. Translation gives CASSNGQGSYNEQFF.

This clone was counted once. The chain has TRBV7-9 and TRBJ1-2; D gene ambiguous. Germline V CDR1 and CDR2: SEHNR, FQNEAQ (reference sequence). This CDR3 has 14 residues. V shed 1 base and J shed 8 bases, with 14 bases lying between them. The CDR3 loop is CASSLEVRYGGYTF. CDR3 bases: TGTGCCAGCAGCTTAGAGGTCAGGTATGGAGGCTACACCTTC. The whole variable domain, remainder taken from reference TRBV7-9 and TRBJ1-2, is DTGVSQNPRHKITKRGQNVTFRCDPISEHNRLYWYRQTLGQGPEFLTYFQNEAQLEKSRLLSDRFSAERPKGSFSTLEIQRTEQGDSAMYLCASSLEVRYGGYTFGSGTRLTVV.

The CDR3 DNA sequence: TGTGCCAGCTCACCCCTAGAGGACAGTACCTACGAGCAGTACTTC. Translated, it gives CASSPLEDSTYEQYF. This chain connects TRBV18 to TRBJ2-7, with D possibly TRBD1 on 6 matching bases. V lost 3 bases, J lost 2 bases, and 14 bases lay in between. This CDR3 is built from 15 residues. Germline loops: CDR1 KGHSH, CDR2 LQKENI.

In DNA form, the CDR3 reads TGTGCCAGCAGTGAATCGGGACAGGGGGCCTATAATTCACCCCTCCACTTT. Its protein is CASSESGQGAYNSPLHF. The V and J genes are TRBV2 and TRBJ1-6; TRBD1 aligns across 11 bases. The CDR3 sequence is 17 residues long. CDR1 and CDR2 (germline): SNHLY, FYNNEI. J gave up 2 bases and V 2 bases, and 2 bases lay outside the gene matches.

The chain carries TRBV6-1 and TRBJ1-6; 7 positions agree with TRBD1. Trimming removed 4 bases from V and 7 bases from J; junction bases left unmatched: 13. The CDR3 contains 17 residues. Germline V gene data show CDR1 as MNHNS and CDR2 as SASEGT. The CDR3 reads CASSGTLPGQINSPLHF. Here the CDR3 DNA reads TGTGCCAGCAGTGGTACGCTCCCGGGACAGATCAATTCACCCCTCCACTTT.

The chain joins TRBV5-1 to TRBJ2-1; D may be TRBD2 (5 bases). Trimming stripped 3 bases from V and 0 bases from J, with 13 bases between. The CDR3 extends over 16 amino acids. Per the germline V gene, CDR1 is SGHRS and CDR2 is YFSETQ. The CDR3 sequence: CASSYTGMSSYNEQFF. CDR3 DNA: TGCGCCAGCAGCTATACCGGGATGAGCTCCTACAATGAGCAGTTCTTC.

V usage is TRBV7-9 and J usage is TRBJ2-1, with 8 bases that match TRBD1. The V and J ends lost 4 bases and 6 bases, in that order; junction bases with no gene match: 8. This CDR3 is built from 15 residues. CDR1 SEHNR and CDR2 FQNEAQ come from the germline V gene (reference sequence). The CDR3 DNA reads TGTGCCAGCAGCTCAAGGGACAGGCTCCGCAATGAGCAGTTCTTC. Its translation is CASSSRDRLRNEQFF.

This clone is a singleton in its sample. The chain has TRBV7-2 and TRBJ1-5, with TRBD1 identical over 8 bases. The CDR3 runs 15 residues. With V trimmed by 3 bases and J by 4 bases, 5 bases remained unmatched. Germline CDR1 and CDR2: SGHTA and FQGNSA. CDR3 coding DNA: TGTGCCAGCAGCTTTCGGACAGGGCCAAATCAGCCCCAGCATTTT. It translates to CASSFRTGPNQPQHF.

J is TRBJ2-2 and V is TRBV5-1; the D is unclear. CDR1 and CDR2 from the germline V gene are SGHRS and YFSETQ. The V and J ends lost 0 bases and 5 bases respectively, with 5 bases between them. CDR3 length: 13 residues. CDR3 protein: CASSLDGTGELFF. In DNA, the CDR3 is TGCGCCAGCAGCTTGGACGGGACCGGGGAGCTGTTTTTT.

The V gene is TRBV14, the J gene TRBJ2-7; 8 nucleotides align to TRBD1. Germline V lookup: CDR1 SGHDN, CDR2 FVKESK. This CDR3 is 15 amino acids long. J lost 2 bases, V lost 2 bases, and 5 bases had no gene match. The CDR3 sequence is CASSQFGTGPYEQYF. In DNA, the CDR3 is TGTGCCAGCAGCCAATTTGGGACAGGCCCCTACGAGCAGTACTTC.

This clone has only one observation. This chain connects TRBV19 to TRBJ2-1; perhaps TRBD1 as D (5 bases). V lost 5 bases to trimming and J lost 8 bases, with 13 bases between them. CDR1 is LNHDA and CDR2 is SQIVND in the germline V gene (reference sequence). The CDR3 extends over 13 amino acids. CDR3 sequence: CASSPPEGDEQFF. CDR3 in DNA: TGTGCCAGTAGTCCCCCGGAAGGGGATGAGCAGTTCTTC.

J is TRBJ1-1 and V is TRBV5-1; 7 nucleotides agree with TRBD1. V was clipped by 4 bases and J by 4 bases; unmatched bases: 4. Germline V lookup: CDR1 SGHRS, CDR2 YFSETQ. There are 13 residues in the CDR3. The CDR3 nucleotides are TGCGCCAGCAGCCCTCAGGGGGTCACTGAAGCTTTCTTT. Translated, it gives CASSPQGVTEAFF.

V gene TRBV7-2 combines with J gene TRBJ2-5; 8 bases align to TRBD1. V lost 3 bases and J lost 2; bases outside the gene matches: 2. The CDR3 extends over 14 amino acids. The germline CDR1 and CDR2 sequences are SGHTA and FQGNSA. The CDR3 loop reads CASSFNRGQETQYF. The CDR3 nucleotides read TGTGCCAGCAGCTTTAACAGGGGGCAAGAGACCCAGTACTTC.

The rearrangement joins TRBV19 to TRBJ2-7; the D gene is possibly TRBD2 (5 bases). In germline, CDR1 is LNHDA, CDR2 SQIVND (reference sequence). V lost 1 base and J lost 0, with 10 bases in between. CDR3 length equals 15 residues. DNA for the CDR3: TGTGCCAGTAGTATAGGGGTAGCGATCTCCTACGAGCAGTACTTC. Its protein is CASSIGVAISYEQYF.